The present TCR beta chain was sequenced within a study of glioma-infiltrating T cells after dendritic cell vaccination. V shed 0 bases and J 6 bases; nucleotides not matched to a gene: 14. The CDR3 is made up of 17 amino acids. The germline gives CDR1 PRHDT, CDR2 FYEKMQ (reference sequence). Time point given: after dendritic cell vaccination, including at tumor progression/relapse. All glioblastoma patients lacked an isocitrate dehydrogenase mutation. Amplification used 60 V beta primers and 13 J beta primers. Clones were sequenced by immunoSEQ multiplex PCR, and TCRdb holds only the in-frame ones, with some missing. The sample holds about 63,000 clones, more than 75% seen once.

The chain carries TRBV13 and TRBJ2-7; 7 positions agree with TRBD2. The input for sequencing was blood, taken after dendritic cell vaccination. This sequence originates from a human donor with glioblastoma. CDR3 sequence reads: CASSLGILAGELSEQYF. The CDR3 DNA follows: TGTGCCAGCAGCTTAGGGATACTTGCGGGAGAACTCAGCGAGCAGTACTTC.